One sample yielded the 10 T cell receptor beta chains listed below, sequenced in a study of cytomegalovirus exposure and HLA in healthy donors (TCRdb year 2017). Receptor amplification or capture employed the immunoSEQ multiplex PCR assay. The multiplex PCR relied on a mix of 60 forward primers for TCR Vbeta segments and 13 reverse primers for TCR Jbeta segments. Entries here come from immuneACCESS through TCRdb and include only in-frame sequences with V and J called. Some clones fail to appear in such tables; in the studies checked, an unresolved V gene covers under half of the shortfall, and the cause of the remainder is unknown. Counted in this sample were about 31,000 clones; 87% of them appeared once. The ten largest clones add up to 2.5% to 3% of the sample. Sequenced material: PBMCs. Receptors originate from a boy aged 10-17 years in good health and CMV-seronegative.

V gene TRBV28 combines with J gene TRBJ2-2; TRBD1 aligns across 8 bases. The CDR3 has 14 amino acids. The germline V gene encodes CDR1 MDHEN and CDR2 SYDVKM. After removal of 7 bases from V and 5 bases from J, the junction contained 6 bases not matched to a gene. In DNA form, the CDR3 reads TGTGCCAGCACCCCTGGACAGGGTACCGGGGAGCTGTTTTTT. Its protein product is CASTPGQGTGELFF.

This chain joins TRBV21-1 and TRBJ1-1; the table gives TRBD1 as D, unverified against the DNA. TRBV21-1 is a known pseudogene. The CDR3 is 15 amino acids. CDR3 sequence (DNA): TGTGCCAGCAGCAAAGTTAGGGGAAGTTCCTCTGAAGCTTTCTTT. It encodes CASSKVRGSSSEAFF.

This clone came up once. This chain uses TRBV4-1 with TRBJ1-2; 11 bases fit TRBD1. J lost 4 bases, V lost 2 bases, and 3 bases had no gene match. The CDR3 runs to 15 residues. CDR1 is MGHRA, CDR2 YSYEKL, per germline. Here the CDR3 reads CASSQLGQGGYGYTF. The CDR3 DNA follows: TGCGCCAGCAGCCAATTGGGACAGGGGGGCTATGGCTACACCTTC.

V usage is TRBV6-5 and J usage is TRBJ2-7, with 12 positions matching TRBD1. CDR1 and CDR2 (germline): MNHEY, SVGAGI. With V trimmed by 4 bases and J by 7 bases, 5 bases remained unmatched. This CDR3 region has 14 residues. The CDR3 DNA reads as TGTGCCAGCAGTTTGGGACAGGGGGCGCAGGAGCAGTACTTC. It encodes CASSLGQGAQEQYF.

The V gene is TRBV25-1, the J gene TRBJ2-3, with 8 positions matching TRBD1. Germline values: CDR1 MGHDK, CDR2 SYGVNS. V gave up 3 bases and J gave up 2 bases; unmatched junction bases: 4. This CDR3 region has 15 residues. DNA of the CDR3: TGTGCCAGCAGTGATCAGGGGGCACACACAGATACGCAGTATTTT. Protein product: CASSDQGAHTDTQYF.

The chain couples TRBV18 to TRBJ2-7, with D perhaps TRBD1 (5 bases). V lost 5 bases and J 2 bases, leaving 13 bases between the germline ends. This CDR3 contains 14 residues. Germline values: CDR1 KGHSH, CDR2 LQKENI. The CDR3 bases are TGTGCCAGCTCAGCAGGGATGGTAACCTACGAGCAGTACTTC. Encoded protein: CASSAGMVTYEQYF.

The chain combines TRBV7-2 with TRBJ2-7, with D maybe TRBD2 (6 bases). Between the trimmed V and J ends, which lost 4 bases and 3 bases, there was a span of 16 bases. Per the germline V gene, CDR1 is SGHTA and CDR2 is FQGNSA. The CDR3 has 15 amino acids. CDR3 loop: CASSSTRRINYEQYF. In DNA form, the CDR3 reads TGTGCCAGCAGCTCGACTAGACGGATAAACTACGAGCAGTACTTC.

The chain joins TRBV6-6 to TRBJ2-6, with 7 nucleotides matching TRBD1. After removal of 7 bases from V and 2 bases from J, the junction contained 8 bases not matched to a gene. Germline V gene data show CDR1 as MNHNY and CDR2 as SVGAGI (reference sequence). The CDR3 is 16 residues long. This chain's CDR3 is CASKRDRAAGANVLTF. Written as DNA, the CDR3 is TGTGCCAGCAAGAGAGACAGGGCAGCTGGGGCCAACGTCCTGACTTTC.

The chain has TRBV5-4 and TRBJ2-3, with TRBD2 matching 10 bases. Germline values: CDR1 SGHNT, CDR2 YYREEE (reference sequence). With 0 bases clipped from V and 4 bases from J, the junction kept 17 bases outside the gene matches. CDR3 length equals 20 residues. In DNA form, the CDR3 reads TGTGCCAGCAGCTTGGGCCTGAGAGGTAGCGGGGGGCCGGGGGCAGATACGCAGTATTTT. It specifies CASSLGLRGSGGPGADTQYF. The full variable domain, completed using reference TRBV5-4 and TRBJ2-3, is ETGVTQSPTHLIKTRGQQVTLRCSSQSGHNTVSWYQQALGQGPQFIFQYYREEENGRGNFPPRFSGLQFPNYSSELNVNALELDDSALYLCASSLGLRGSGGPGADTQYFGPGTRLTVL.

This clone was detected only once. The V gene is TRBV7-9, the J gene TRBJ2-1; D possibly corresponds to TRBD2 (6 bases). The V gene's germline CDR1 is SEHNR and CDR2 FQNEAQ (reference sequence). The CDR3 has 14 amino acids. The V end lost 4 bases, the J end lost 8 bases, and 15 bases lay between the germline ends. CDR3 DNA sequence: TGTGCCAGCAGCTGGCTCCGGGGGTGGGATGAGCAGTTCTTC. Amino acid sequence: CASSWLRGWDEQFF.